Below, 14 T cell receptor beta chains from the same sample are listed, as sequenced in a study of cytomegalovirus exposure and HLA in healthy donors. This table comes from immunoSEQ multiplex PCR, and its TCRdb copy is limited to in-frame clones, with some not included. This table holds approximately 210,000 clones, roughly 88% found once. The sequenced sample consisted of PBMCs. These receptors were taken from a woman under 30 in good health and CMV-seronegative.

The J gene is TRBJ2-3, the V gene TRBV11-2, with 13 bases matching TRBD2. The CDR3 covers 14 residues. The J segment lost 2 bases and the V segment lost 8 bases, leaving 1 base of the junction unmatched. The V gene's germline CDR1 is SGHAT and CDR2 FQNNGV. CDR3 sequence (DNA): TGTGCCAGCGGACTAGCGGGGGCCACAGATACGCAGTATTTT. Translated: CASGLAGATDTQYF.

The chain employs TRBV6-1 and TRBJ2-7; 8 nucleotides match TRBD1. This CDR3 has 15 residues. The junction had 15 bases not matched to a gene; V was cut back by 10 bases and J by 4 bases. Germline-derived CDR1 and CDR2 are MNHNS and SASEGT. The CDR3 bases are TGTGCCACCTTTCGGACCGGGACAGGACCTTACGAGCAGTACTTC. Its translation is CATFRTGTGPYEQYF.

The DNA of the CDR3 is TGTGCCAGCAGTTTATCCTGGGAGGTCGAGCAGTACTTC. It encodes CASSLSWEVEQYF. The rearrangement links TRBV27 to TRBJ2-7; possible D gene TRBD2, 6 bases. The V and J ends lost 0 bases and 6 bases respectively, with 9 bases between them. This CDR3 has 13 amino acids. Germline V CDR1 and CDR2: MNHEY, SMNVEV (reference sequence).

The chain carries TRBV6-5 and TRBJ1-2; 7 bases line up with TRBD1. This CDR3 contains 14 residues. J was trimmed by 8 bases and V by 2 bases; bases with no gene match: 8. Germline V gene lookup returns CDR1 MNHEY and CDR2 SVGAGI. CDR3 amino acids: CASSYDRAIGGYTF. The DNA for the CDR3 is TGTGCCAGCAGTTACGACAGGGCGATAGGAGGCTACACCTTC.

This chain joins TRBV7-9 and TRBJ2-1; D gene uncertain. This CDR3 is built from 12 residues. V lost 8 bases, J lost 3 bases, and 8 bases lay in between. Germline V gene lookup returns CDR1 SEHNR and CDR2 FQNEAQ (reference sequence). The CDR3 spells CASALSYNEQFF. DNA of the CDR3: TGTGCCAGCGCACTTAGCTACAATGAGCAGTTCTTC.

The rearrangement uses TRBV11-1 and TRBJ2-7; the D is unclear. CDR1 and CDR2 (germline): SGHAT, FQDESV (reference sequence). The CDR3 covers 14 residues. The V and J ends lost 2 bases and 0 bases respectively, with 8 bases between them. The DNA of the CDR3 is TGTGCCAGCAGCTTATTGTCAAACTCCTACGAGCAGTACTTC. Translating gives CASSLLSNSYEQYF.

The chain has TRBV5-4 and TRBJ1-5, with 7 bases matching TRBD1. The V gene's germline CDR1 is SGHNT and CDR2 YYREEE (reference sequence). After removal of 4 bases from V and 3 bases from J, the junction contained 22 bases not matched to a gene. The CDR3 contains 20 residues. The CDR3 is CASSTPGQIGDFPTNQPQHF. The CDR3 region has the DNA TGTGCCAGCAGCACCCCGGGACAGATCGGAGATTTCCCAACCAATCAGCCCCAGCATTTT.

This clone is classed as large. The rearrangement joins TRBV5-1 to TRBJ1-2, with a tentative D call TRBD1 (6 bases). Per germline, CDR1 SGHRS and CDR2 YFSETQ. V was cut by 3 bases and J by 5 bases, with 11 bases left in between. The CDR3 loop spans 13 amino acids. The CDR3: CASSWDKSYGYTF. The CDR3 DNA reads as TGCGCCAGCAGCTGGGACAAGAGTTATGGCTACACCTTC.

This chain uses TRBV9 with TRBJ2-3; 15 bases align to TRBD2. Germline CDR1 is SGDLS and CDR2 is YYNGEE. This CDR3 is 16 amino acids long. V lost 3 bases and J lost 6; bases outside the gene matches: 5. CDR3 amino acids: CASSGTSGGASDTQYF. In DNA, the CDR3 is TGTGCCAGCAGCGGGACTAGCGGGGGGGCGTCCGATACGCAGTATTTT.

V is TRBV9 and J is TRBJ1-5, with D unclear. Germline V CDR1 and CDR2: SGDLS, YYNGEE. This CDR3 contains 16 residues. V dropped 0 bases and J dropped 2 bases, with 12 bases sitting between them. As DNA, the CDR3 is TGTGCCAGCAGCGTAGGACATGGAAATGGCAATCAGCCCCAGCATTTT. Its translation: CASSVGHGNGNQPQHF.

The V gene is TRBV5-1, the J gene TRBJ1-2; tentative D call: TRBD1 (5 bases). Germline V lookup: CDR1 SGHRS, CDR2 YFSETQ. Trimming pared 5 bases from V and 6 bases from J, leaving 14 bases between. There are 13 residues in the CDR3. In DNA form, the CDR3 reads TGCGCCAGCAGGGAACAGGAACGGCATGGCTACACCTTC. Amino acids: CASREQERHGYTF.

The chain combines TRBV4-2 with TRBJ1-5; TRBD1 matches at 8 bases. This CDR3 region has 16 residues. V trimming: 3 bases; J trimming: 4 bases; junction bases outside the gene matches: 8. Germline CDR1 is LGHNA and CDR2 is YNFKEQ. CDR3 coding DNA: TGTGCCAGCAGCCAGGGGCAGGGGGCAAGAAATCAGCCCCAGCATTTT. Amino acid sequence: CASSQGQGARNQPQHF.

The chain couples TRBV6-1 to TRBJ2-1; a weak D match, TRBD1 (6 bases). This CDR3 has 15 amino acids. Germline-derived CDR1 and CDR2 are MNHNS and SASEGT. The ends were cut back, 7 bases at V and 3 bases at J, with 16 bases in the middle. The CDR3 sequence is CASNGGWLDYNEQFF. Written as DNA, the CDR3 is TGTGCCAGCAATGGGGGCTGGTTGGACTACAATGAGCAGTTCTTC.

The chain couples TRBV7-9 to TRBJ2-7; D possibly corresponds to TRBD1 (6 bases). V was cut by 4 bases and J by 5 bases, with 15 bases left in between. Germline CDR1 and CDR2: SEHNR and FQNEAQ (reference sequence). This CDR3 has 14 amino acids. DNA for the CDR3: TGTGCCAGCAGCTCAATCCCAGGGGCCAACGAGCAGTACTTC. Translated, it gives CASSSIPGANEQYF.